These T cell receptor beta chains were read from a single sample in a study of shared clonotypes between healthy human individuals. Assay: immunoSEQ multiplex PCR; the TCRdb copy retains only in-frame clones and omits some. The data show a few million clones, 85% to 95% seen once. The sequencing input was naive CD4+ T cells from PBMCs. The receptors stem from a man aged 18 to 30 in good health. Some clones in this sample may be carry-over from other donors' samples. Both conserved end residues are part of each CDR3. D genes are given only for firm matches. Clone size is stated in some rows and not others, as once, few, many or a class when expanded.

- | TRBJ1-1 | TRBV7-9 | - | TGTGCCAGCAGCCACGATTCGGGGGCTGAAGCTTTCTTT | CASSHDSGAEAFF
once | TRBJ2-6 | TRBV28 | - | TGTGCCAGCAGTTTAGCCGGGGCTGGGGCCAACGTCCTGACTTTC | CASSLAGAGANVLTF
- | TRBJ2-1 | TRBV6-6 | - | TGTGCCAGCACAGTTTCTGCCTCCTACAATGAGCAGTTCTTC | CASTVSASYNEQFF
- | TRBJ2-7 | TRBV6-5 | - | TGTGCCAGCAGTTACTCGGGGCAGGGTGGTAGCTACGAGCAGTACTTC | CASSYSGQGGSYEQYF
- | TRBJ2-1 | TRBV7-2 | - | TGTGCCAGCAGCCCTGAGGTTTTCGGCTACAATGAGCAGTTCTTC | CASSPEVFGYNEQFF
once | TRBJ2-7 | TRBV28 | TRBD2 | TGTGCCAGCACCTTAAAAGGATTAGCGGGAGGCTCCTACGAGCAGTACTTC | CASTLKGLAGGSYEQYF
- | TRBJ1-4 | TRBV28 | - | TGTGCCAGCAGTTCCAGAAGGGGAACTAATGAAAAACTGTTTTTT | CASSSRRGTNEKLFF
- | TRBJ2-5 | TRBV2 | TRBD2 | TGTGCCAGCAGTGTTGCTAGCGGGAGAAGTTGGGAGACCCAGTACTTC | CASSVASGRSWETQYF
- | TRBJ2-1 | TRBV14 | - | TGTGCCAGCAGCCAAGTTTACCCCCCCAATGAGCAGTTCTTC | CASSQVYPPNEQFF
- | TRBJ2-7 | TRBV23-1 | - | TGCGCCAGCAGTCAATACAGGGCCTACGAGCAGTACTTC | CASSQYRAYEQYF
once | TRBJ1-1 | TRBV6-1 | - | TGTGCCAGCAGTTTAATGGGGGCGCGGGACACTGAAGCTTTCTTT | CASSLMGARDTEAFF
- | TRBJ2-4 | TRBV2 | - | TGTGCCAGCAGTTACCGGGACTCGCGGGTTCAGTACTTC | CASSYRDSRVQYF
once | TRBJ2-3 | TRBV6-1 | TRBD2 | TGTGCCAGCAGTGAGGGGAGAAGAGCGGGGAGATTCACGCAGTATTTT | CASSEGRRAGRFTQYF
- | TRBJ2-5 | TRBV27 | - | TGTGCCAGCATGGGACGTCCCCAAGAGACCCAGTACTTC | CASMGRPQETQYF
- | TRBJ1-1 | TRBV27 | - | TGTGCCAGCAGATCTGAAGGTAGTACGGGTGGGGAGAGAGCTTTCTTT | CASRSEGSTGGERAFF
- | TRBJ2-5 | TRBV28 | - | TGTGCCAGCAGTTTTTCAAGTGGGGGTAAAGAGACCCAGTACTTC | CASSFSSGGKETQYF
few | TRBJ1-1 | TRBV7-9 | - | TGTGCCAGCAGCCGGGGCCAGAACACTGAAGCTTTCTTT | CASSRGQNTEAFF
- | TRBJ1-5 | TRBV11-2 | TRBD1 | TGTGCCAGCAGCAAATCCGGGACAGGGGGTCAGCCCCAGCATTTT | CASSKSGTGGQPQHF
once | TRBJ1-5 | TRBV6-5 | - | TGTGCCAGCAGTTCTCGGGCCAACAGTAGCAATCAGCCCCAGCATTTT | CASSSRANSSNQPQHF
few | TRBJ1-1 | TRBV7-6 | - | TGTGCCAGCAGTCCCCAGGCTAACACTGAAGCTTTCTTT | CASSPQANTEAFF
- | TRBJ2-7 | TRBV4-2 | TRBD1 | TGTGCCAGCAGCCAAGGAGGGACAGTGGGTTCCTACGAGCAGTACTTC | CASSQGGTVGSYEQYF
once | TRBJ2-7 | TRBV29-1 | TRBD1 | TGCAGCGTTGGACAGGGGGGCTACGAGCAGTACTTC | CSVGQGGYEQYF
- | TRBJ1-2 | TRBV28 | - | TGTGCCAGCAGTCCCCCGACAGGCGGCTACACCTTC | CASSPPTGGYTF
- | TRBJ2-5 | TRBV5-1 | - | TGCGCCAGCAGCTTCCCCCAGGACAGCGGGGAGACCCAGTACTTC | CASSFPQDSGETQYF
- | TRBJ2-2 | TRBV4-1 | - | TGCGCCAGCAGCCGTGTGGGTGGAGGAGGAGGGACCGGGGAGCTGTTTTTT | CASSRVGGGGGTGELFF
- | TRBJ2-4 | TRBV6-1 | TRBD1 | TGTGCCAGCAGTGAAGGGATGGACAGGAACATTCAGTACTTC | CASSEGMDRNIQYF
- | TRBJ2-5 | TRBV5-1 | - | TGCGCCAGCAGCTTGGGAGCCGTCCGGGAGACCCAGTACTTC | CASSLGAVRETQYF
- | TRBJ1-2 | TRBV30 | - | TGTGCCTGGAGGAATAAGCAGGGCGCGATGGGTGGCTACACCTTC | CAWRNKQGAMGGYTF
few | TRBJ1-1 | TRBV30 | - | TGTGCCTGGAGTGTATGGGACGGTGAAGCTTTCTTT | CAWSVWDGEAFF